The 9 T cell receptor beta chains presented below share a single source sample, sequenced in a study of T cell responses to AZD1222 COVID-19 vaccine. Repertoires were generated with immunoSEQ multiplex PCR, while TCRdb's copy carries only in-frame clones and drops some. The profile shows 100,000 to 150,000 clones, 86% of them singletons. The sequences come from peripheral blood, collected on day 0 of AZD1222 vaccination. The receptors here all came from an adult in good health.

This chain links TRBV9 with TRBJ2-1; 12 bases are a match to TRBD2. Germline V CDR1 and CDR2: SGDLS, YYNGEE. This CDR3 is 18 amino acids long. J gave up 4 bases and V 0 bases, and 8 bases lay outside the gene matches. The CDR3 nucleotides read TGTGCCAGCAGCGTAGTAGGCGGACTAGCGGGAAAATACAATGAGCAGTTCTTC. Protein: CASSVVGGLAGKYNEQFF.

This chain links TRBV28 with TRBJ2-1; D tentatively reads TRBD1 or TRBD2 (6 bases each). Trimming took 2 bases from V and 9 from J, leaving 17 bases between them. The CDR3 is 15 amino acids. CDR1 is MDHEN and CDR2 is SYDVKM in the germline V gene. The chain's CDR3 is CASSLVAGTQVEQFF. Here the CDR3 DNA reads TGTGCCAGCAGTTTAGTGGCGGGGACACAAGTTGAGCAGTTCTTC. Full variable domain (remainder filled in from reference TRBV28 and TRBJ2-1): DVKVTQSSRYLVKRTGEKVFLECVQDMDHENMFWYRQDPGLGLRLIYFSYDVKMKEKGDIPEGYSVSREKKERFSLILESASTNQTSMYLCASSLVAGTQVEQFFGPGTRLTVL.

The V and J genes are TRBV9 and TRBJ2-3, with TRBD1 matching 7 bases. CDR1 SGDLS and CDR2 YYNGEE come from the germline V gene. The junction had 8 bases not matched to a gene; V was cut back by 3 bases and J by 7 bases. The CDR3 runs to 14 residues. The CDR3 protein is CASSGDRDRHTQYF. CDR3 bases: TGTGCCAGCAGCGGCGACAGGGATCGGCATACGCAGTATTTT.

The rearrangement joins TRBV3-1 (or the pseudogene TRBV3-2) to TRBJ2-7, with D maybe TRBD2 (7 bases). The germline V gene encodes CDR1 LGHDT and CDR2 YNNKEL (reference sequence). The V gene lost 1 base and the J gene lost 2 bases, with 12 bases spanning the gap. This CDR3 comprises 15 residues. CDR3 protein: CASSQGGGLPYEQYF. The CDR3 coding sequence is TGTGCCAGCAGCCAAGGGGGGGGCCTCCCCTACGAGCAGTACTTC.

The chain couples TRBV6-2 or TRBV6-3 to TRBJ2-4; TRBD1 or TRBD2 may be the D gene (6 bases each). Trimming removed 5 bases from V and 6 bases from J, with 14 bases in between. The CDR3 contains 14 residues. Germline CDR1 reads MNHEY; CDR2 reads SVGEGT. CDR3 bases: TGTGCCAGCAGTCGGACAGAGACTAGAAACATTCAGTACTTC. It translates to CASSRTETRNIQYF.

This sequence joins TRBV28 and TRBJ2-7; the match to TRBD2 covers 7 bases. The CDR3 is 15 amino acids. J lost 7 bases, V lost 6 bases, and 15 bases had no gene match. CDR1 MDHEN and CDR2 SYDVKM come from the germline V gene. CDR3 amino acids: CASRSPSGGGMEQYF. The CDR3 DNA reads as TGTGCCAGCAGATCCCCTAGCGGAGGCGGTATGGAGCAGTACTTC.

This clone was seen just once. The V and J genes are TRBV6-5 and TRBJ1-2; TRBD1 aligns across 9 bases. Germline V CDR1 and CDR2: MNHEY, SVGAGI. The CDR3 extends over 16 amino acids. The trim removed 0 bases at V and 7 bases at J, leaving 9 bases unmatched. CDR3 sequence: CASSYSGDLDRGGYTF. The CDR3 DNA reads TGTGCCAGCAGTTACTCTGGGGACCTGGACAGGGGTGGCTACACCTTC.

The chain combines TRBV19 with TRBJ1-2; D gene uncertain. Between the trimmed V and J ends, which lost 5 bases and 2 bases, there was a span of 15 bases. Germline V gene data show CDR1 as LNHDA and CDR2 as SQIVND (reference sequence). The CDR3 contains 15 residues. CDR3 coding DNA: TGTGCCAGTAGTGTGGCAATGCCCTTGAACTATGGCTACACCTTC. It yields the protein CASSVAMPLNYGYTF.

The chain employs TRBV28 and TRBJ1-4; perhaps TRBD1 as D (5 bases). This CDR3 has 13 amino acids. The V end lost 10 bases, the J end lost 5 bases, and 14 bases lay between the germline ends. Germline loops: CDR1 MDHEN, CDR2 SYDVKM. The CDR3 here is CATRRQLNEKLFF. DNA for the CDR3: TGTGCCACCCGGAGACAGTTAAATGAAAAACTGTTTTTT.